One T cell receptor beta chain is described in this entry. What it recognizes is unknown. This entry comes from a study of cytotoxic CD8 clonotypes in ibrutinib-treated CLL. Looking at the study overall: Investigators collected response samples after a median around twelve months of treatment, range 6 to 36.

This CDR3 has 15 amino acids. V dropped 7 bases and J dropped 3 bases, with 18 bases sitting between them. Per germline, CDR1 SGHRS and CDR2 YFSETQ. TCRdb keeps only in-frame clones here, not all; method: immunoSEQ multiplex PCR. The table lists 65,000 to 85,000 clones, approximately 90% of them singletons. General observations from the study: Clonality climbed at ibrutinib response, then dropped toward baseline at progression.

The rearrangement uses TRBV5-1 and TRBJ2-3; either TRBD1 or TRBD2 may fit D (5 bases each). This receptor was obtained from a human donor with chronic lymphocytic leukemia. Sequences were derived from PBMCs, sampled after 12 months of ibrutinib treatment. This CDR3 reads CASRWGVGVTDTQYF. CDR3 bases: TGCGCCAGCCGCTGGGGCGTGGGAGTAACAGATACGCAGTATTTT.